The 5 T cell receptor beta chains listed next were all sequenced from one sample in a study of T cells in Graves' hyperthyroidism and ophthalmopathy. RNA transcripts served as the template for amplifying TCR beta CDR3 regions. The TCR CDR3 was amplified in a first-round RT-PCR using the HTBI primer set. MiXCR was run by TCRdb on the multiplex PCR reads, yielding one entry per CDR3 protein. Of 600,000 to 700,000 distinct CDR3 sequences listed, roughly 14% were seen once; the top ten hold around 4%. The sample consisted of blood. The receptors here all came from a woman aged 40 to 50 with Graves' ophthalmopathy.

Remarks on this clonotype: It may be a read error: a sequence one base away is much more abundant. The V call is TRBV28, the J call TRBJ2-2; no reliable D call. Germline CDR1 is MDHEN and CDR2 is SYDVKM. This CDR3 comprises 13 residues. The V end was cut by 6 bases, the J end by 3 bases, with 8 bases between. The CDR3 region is CASRPAYTGELFF. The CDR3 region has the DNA TGTGCCAGCAGACCCGCGTACACCGGGGAGCTGTTTTTT.

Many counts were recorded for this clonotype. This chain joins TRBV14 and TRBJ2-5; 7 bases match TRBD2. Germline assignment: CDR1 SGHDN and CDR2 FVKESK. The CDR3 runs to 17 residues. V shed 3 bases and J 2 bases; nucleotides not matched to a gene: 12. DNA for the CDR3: TGTGCCAGCAGCCACCGCGGCGGTGGGAGGGTACAAGAGACCCAGTACTTC. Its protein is CASSHRGGGRVQETQYF.

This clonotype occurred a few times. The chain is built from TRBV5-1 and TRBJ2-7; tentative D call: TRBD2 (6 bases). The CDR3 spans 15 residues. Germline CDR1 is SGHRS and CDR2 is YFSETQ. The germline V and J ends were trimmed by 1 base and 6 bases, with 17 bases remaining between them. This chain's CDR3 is CASSLSGGISTEQYF. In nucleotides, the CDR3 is TGCGCCAGCAGCTTGAGCGGCGGGATTAGTACCGAGCAGTACTTC.

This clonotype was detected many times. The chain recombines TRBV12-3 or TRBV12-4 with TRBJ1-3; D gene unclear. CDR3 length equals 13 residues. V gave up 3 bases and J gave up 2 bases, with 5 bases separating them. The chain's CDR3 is CASSFSAGNTIYF. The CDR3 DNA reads TGTGCCAGCAGTTTTTCGGCTGGAAACACCATATATTTT.

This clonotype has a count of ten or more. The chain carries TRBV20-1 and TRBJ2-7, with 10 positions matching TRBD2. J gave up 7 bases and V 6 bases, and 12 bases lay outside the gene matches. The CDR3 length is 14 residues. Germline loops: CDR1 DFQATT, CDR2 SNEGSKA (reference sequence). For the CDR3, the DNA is TGCAGTGCGAGACTAGCGGGCCTTATCTCGGAGCAGTACTTC. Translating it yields CSARLAGLISEQYF.